This T cell receptor beta chain was sequenced in a study of blood T cell repertoires in COVID-19 (dated by TCRdb to about 2020). In the study overall: The collaborator samples originated in the United States, Italy and Spain and spanned the acute and convalescent phases of COVID-19. The material from the prospective study consisted of cDNA or gDNA derived from T cells, B-cell-depleted T cells, or PBMCs. The dataset comprised deeply sampled blood TCRbeta repertoires from subjects exposed to, actively infected with, or recovered from COVID-19. The repertoires were made available in a free public database intended to serve as a resource for research on the immune response to SARS-CoV-2. The samples were drawn from two sources: the first 160 participants of the ongoing ImmuneRACE study, and 1,000 to 1,500 subjects contributed by 6 global collaborators. Sample metadata almost always included a de-identified subject ID, COVID-19 status, age in years and sex. Where available, HLA class I and class II types were taken from metadata supplied by the sample provider and were not determined by assay-based typing. Here is what the overall study found, with its caveats: Clinical and demographic metadata were provided uncurated, with the amount varying by source and participant.

Each collaborating institution followed its own protocols to collect whole blood in K2EDTA tubes. For TCRbeta analysis, collaborator samples were shipped as frozen whole blood, as isolated PBMCs, or as DNA extracted from either sample type. V is pared back by 0 bases and J by 10 bases, with 13 bases lying between the germline termini. Counted from cysteine to phenylalanine, this CDR3 has 15 amino acids. Here the CDR3 DNA is all that survives: 45 bases in frame from base 1. CDR1 and CDR2 are read off the germline V gene as SGHAT and FQNNGV. This clone was counted a few times. Its antigen target is currently unknown. Within one base of it there is no much larger clone, and no base qualities were kept. The immunoSEQ Assay, a bias-controlled multiplex PCR, was used to amplify TCRbeta CDR3 regions from genomic DNA. In the original analysis: Nucleated cell counts per sample were estimated from amplification of reference gene primers within the assay. To quantify the absolute abundance of each unique TCRbeta CDR3 rearrangement, sequence reads were collapsed and filtered. For each sample, productive Simpson clonality was calculated as the square root of Simpson's diversity index across productive rearrangements. TCRdb took over this immuneACCESS table, retaining in-frame rearrangements with V and J assigned. Such tables are incomplete; in checked studies, under half of the missing clones stem from an unresolved V gene, and the remainder is unexplained. D and trimming were read from the DNA, whereas the V and J calls and clone size are those reported in that table. The sample has approximately 210,000 clones on record, around 78% of them singletons. The ten top clones hold around 2.6% of the sample.

The rearranged chain carries TRBV11-2 and TRBJ1-6; the D region possibly corresponds to TRBD1 (5 bases align). Sequencing was carried out using peripheral blood. The sequence was collected from a woman in her 70s with active or convalescent COVID-19. The DNA reads as follows: TGTGCCAGCAGCTTAGATAGGAGGGGCAAATCACCCCTCCACTTT. The translation is CASSLDRRGKSPLHF. Joined to the reference TRBV11-2 and TRBJ1-6 proteins, this CDR3 gives the full variable domain: EAGVAQSPRYKIIEKRQSVAFWCNPISGHATLYWYQQILGQGPKLLIQFQNNGVVDDSQLPKDRFSAERLKGVDSTLKIQPAKLEDSAVYLCASSLDRRGKSPLHFGNGTRLTVT.